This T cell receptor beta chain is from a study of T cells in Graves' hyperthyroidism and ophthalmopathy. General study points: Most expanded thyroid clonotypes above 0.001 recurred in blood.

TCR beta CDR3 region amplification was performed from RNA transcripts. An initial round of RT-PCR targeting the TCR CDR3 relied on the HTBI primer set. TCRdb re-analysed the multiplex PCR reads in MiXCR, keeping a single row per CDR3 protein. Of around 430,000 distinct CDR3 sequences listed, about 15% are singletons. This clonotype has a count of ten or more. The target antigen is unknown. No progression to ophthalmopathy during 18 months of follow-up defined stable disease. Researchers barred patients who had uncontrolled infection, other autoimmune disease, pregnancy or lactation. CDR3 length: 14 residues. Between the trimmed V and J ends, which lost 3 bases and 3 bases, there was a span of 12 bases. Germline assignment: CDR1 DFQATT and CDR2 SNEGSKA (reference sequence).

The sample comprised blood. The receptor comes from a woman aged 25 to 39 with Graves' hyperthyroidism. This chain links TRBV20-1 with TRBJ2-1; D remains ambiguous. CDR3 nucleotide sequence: TGCAGTGCTAGGGGATCAAACAGCTACAATGAGCAGTTCTTC. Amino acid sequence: CSARGSNSYNEQFF.